Below, one T cell receptor (beta chain) is given with its context. The data belong to a study of blood T cell repertoires in COVID-19. Assay: immunoSEQ multiplex PCR; the TCRdb copy retains only in-frame clones and omits some. This sample has 55,000 to 75,000 clones, with about 88% found just once. The CDR3 has 17 amino acids. The germline CDR1 and CDR2 sequences are SGHAT and FQNNGV. V trimming: 4 bases; J trimming: 7 bases; junction bases outside the gene matches: 11. The sequenced material came from peripheral blood. This sequence originates from a human donor with active COVID-19. The donor label of this sample is uncertain. The chain has TRBV11-2 and TRBJ1-6; TRBD1 matches 9 bases. CDR3 protein: CASSSTNRGLRNSPLHF. The CDR3, as DNA: TGTGCCAGCAGCTCAACCAACAGGGGGCTGAGGAATTCACCCCTCCACTTT.